The entry below describes one T cell receptor beta chain. The data were produced by immunoSEQ multiplex PCR, yet TCRdb's version contains in-frame clones alone and is incomplete. Here the sample spans 90,000 to 120,000 clones, around nine tenths being singletons. V trimming: 1 base; J trimming: 5 bases; junction bases outside the gene matches: 3. CDR1 is SGHVS, CDR2 FNYEAQ, per germline. This CDR3 is built from 14 residues. The sample comes from a study of blood T cell repertoires in COVID-19. V and J are TRBV7-6 and TRBJ2-5, with 8 bases fitting TRBD1. Sample: peripheral blood. The clonotype comes from a woman aged 25 to 45 with acute or convalescent COVID-19. Written as DNA, the CDR3 is TGTGCCAGCAGCTTAGGCACAGGGGGGGAGACCCAGTACTTC. This codes for CASSLGTGGETQYF.